The present T cell receptor beta chain was sequenced within a study of cytomegalovirus exposure and HLA in healthy donors. Per germline, CDR1 ENHRY and CDR2 SYGVKD. The CDR3 has 16 amino acids. The V and J ends lost 6 bases and 3 bases, in that order; junction bases with no gene match: 12. The PCR made use of 60 Vbeta and 13 Jbeta primers. The data were produced by immunoSEQ multiplex PCR, yet TCRdb's version contains in-frame clones alone and is incomplete. The sample carries 70,000 to 85,000 clones, over 70% recorded once. The sequenced sample was PBMCs. The chain has TRBV10-3 and TRBJ2-5; 8 bases are a match to TRBD1. The receptor was derived from a man aged 35 to 55 in good health and CMV-seropositive. CDR3 region: CAIRASGGAGKETQYF. DNA for the CDR3: TGTGCCATCAGAGCCTCAGGGGGCGCCGGTAAAGAGACCCAGTACTTC.